In this sample, the clone carrying this T cell receptor (beta chain) turned up once. This specimen comes from a study of blood T cell repertoires in COVID-19. Across the whole study: Sample material is recorded as cDNA or gDNA derived from T cells, B-cell-depleted T cells, or PBMCs.

Original handling: Reference gene primers were amplified, and this amplification served to estimate nucleated cell counts. Some clones are missing from TCRdb's copy, which holds only in-frame ones; the method was immunoSEQ multiplex PCR. V, J and clone size reflect that table, while D and trimming were determined from the DNA. The sample has over 200,000 clones, roughly 84% seen once. Looked up from germline, CDR1 is MDHEN and CDR2 is SYDVKM. The CDR3 is 12 amino acids. V was shortened by 6 bases and J by 5 bases, with 10 bases between the two germline ends. The origin of this receptor is a man aged 35 to 55 with active or convalescent COVID-19. The chain carries TRBV28 and TRBJ1-2; tentatively, D is TRBD1 (5 bases). Input material: peripheral blood. CDR3 DNA: TGTGCCAGCAGCCGACAGCAGTATGGCTACACCTTC. Translating gives CASSRQQYGYTF.